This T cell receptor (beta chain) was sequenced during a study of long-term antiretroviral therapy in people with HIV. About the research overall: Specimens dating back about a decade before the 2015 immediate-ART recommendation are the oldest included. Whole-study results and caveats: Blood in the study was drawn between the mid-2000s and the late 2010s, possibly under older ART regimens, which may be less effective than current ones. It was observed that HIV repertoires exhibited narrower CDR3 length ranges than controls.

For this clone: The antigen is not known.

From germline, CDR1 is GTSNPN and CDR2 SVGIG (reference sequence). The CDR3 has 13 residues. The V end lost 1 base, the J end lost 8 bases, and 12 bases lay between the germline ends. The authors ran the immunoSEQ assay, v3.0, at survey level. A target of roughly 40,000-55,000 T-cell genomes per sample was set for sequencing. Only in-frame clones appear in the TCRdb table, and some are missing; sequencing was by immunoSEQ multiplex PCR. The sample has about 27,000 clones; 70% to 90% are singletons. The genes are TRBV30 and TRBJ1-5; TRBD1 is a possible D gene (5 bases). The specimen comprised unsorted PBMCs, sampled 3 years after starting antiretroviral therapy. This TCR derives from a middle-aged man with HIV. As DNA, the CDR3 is TGTGCCTGGAGTGGGCAGGGCGTGGAGCCCCAGCATTTT. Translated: CAWSGQGVEPQHF.